The 23 T cell receptor beta chains below come from one sample, sequenced in a study of regulatory T cells in long-lasting Graves disease. Time point specified: newly diagnosed GD, antithyroid drugs for less than 3 months. RNA extracted from PBMCs served as the sequencing template. Building the TCR beta libraries relied on iRepertoire HTBI primers, and CDR3 regions underwent Arm-PCR. TCRdb re-called the multiplex PCR reads through MiXCR, storing one row per CDR3 protein. The sample carries more than 300,000 distinct CDR3 sequences, about 16% recorded once. The sample here was peripheral blood mononuclear cells (PBMCs), taken at new diagnosis, from a patient treated with antithyroid drugs. These TCRs come from a female donor with Graves disease.

The V and J genes are TRBV5-8 and TRBJ1-5; TRBD1 might be the D (6 bases). The germline V and J ends were trimmed by 0 bases and 6 bases, with 16 bases remaining between them. CDR3 length: 16 residues. From germline, CDR1 is SGHTS and CDR2 YDEGEE. Here the CDR3 reads CASSLADAGAFQPQHF. The CDR3 DNA reads as TGTGCCAGCAGCTTGGCCGATGCGGGGGCTTTTCAGCCCCAGCATTTT.

This clonotype showed up many times. This chain connects TRBV3-1 to TRBJ1-2; D not certain. Germline V CDR1 and CDR2: LGHDT, YNNKEL (reference sequence). The CDR3 sequence is 16 residues long. The V end lost 0 bases, the J end lost 3 bases, and 14 bases lay between the germline ends. The CDR3 is CASSQEFAVGHYGYTF. CDR3 bases: TGTGCCAGCAGCCAAGAATTCGCAGTTGGGCACTATGGCTACACCTTC.

This clonotype has ten or more counts. V is TRBV12-3 or TRBV12-4 and J is TRBJ1-5; weak D call: TRBD1 (5 bases). V lost 2 bases and J lost 3, with 8 bases in between. This CDR3 spans 14 amino acids. The CDR3 DNA is TGTGCCAGCAGTTTAATAGGGGCCAATCAGCCCCAGCATTTT. Its translation: CASSLIGANQPQHF.

This clonotype was picked up many times. This rearrangement joins TRBV12-3 or TRBV12-4 to TRBJ2-3, with TRBD2 matching over 9 bases. The length of the CDR3 is 18 residues. Trimming took 3 bases from V and 4 from J; bases not matched to a gene: 14. The CDR3 loop reads CASSFRGWGGGAPDTQYF. CDR3 nucleotides: TGTGCCAGCAGTTTCCGAGGTTGGGGCGGGGGGGCCCCAGATACGCAGTATTTT.

This clonotype was seen many times. The chain employs TRBV6-2 or TRBV6-3 and TRBJ1-1; D is unresolved. From germline, CDR1 is MNHEY and CDR2 SVGEGT. Trimming took 2 bases from V and 8 from J, leaving 12 bases between them. The CDR3 length is 13 residues. This CDR3 reads CASSYAQPNEAFF. The CDR3 DNA follows: TGTGCCAGCAGTTACGCACAGCCTAACGAAGCTTTCTTT.

This clonotype was counted many times. CDR3 sequence (DNA): TGTGCCAGCAGTTTGCCGGGACTTACAGATACGCAGTATTTT. Translating it yields CASSLPGLTDTQYF. The chain employs TRBV6-9 and TRBJ2-3, with D possibly matching TRBD2 (6 bases). Trimming pared 4 bases from V and 3 bases from J, leaving 11 bases between. The CDR3 extends over 14 amino acids. Germline-derived CDR1 and CDR2 are MNHGY and SVAAGI.

This clonotype has ten or more counts. V usage is TRBV6-1 and J usage is TRBJ1-5; 8 bases are shared with TRBD1. V gave up 5 bases and J gave up 6 bases; unmatched junction bases: 9. The CDR3 runs 15 residues. Looked up from germline, CDR1 is MNHNS and CDR2 is SASEGT. The DNA of the CDR3 is TGTGCCAGCAGTCCCCGGGACAGGTGGAGTCAGCCCCAGCATTTT. Its protein is CASSPRDRWSQPQHF.

This clonotype was observed many times. CDR3 in DNA: TGTGCCAGCAGCCATGGGGCCAGCGGGGGGGCCATAGATACGCAGTATTTT. It codes for CASSHGASGGAIDTQYF. The chain recombines TRBV3-1 with TRBJ2-3; 10 nucleotides line up with TRBD2. The V gene end was trimmed by 3 bases and the J gene end by 5 bases; junction bases not matched to a gene: 11. The CDR3 is 17 residues long. Germline CDR1 LGHDT, CDR2 YNNKEL (reference sequence).

To note about this clonotype: A much larger clone differs from this one at a single base, so this may be a read error. V gene TRBV28 combines with J gene TRBJ1-1, with D unclear. CDR3 length equals 14 residues. The germline gives CDR1 MDHEN, CDR2 SYDVKM. CDR3 sequence: CASSLTAGATEVFF. For the CDR3, the DNA is TGTGCCAGCAGTTTGACTGCAGGAGCCACTGAAGTTTTCTTT.

Only one count was recorded for this clonotype. With a much larger clone just one base away, this may be a read error. This rearrangement joins TRBV7-9 to TRBJ2-5; the D is unclear. The germline V and J ends were trimmed by 3 bases and 3 bases, with 11 bases remaining between them. This CDR3 is 14 amino acids long. From germline, CDR1 is SEHNR and CDR2 FQNEAQ (reference sequence). CDR3 residues: CASSFPNAKETQYF. The CDR3 region has the DNA TGTGCCAGCAGCTTTCCCAACGCTAAAGAGACCCAGTACTTC.

In its sample, this clonotype was seen many times. The chain combines TRBV12-5 with TRBJ2-4; 13 nucleotides align to TRBD2. The J segment lost 0 bases and the V segment lost 2 bases, leaving 4 bases of the junction unmatched. The CDR3 covers 18 residues. Germline loops: CDR1 LGHNT, CDR2 FRNRAP. In DNA form, the CDR3 reads TGTGCTAGTGGTTTGACTAGCGGGAGGGCCGAAGCCAAAAACATTCAGTACTTC. Its translation is CASGLTSGRAEAKNIQYF.

There are many counts of this clonotype. The chain recombines TRBV7-2 with TRBJ2-3, with 7 bases that match TRBD2. Germline-derived CDR1 and CDR2 are SGHTA and FQGNSA. Trimming took 5 bases from V and 1 from J; bases not matched to a gene: 12. This CDR3 spans 17 amino acids. Here the CDR3 reads CASSPPFGAGGTDTQYF. Here the CDR3 DNA reads TGTGCCAGCAGCCCCCCTTTTGGCGCGGGGGGCACAGATACGCAGTATTTT.

A remark on this clonotype: One base separates it from a far larger clone, so it is likely a read error. The J gene is TRBJ2-4, the V gene TRBV11-1; no firm D call. The CDR3 sequence is 13 residues long. Germline V CDR1 and CDR2: SGHAT, FQDESV (reference sequence). Between the trimmed V and J ends, which lost 2 bases and 8 bases, there was a span of 10 bases. This CDR3 is CASSLSHRDIQYF. In DNA, the CDR3 is TGTGCCAGCAGCTTAAGTCATCGCGACATTCAGTACTTC.

The gene calls are TRBV9 and TRBJ2-5; 9 bases agree with TRBD2. The CDR3 runs 14 residues. V lost 3 bases to trimming and J lost 5 bases; unmatched junction nucleotides: 5. CDR1 and CDR2 from the germline V gene are SGDLS and YYNGEE. This chain's CDR3 is CASSGSGSGETQYF. Written as DNA, the CDR3 is TGTGCCAGCAGCGGTAGCGGGAGCGGGGAGACCCAGTACTTC. Based on the CDR3 plus reference TRBV9 and TRBJ2-5, the full variable domain is DSGVTQTPKHLITATGQRVTLRCSPRSGDLSVYWYQQSLDQGLQFLIQYYNGEERAKGNILERFSAQQFPDLHSELNLSSLELGDSALYFCASSGSGSGETQYFGPGTRLLVL.

This clonotype was detected many times. The chain combines TRBV28 with TRBJ2-7; D is perhaps TRBD2 (6 bases). The V gene's germline CDR1 is MDHEN and CDR2 SYDVKM. This CDR3 has 14 amino acids. V was trimmed by 5 bases and J by 0 bases, leaving 11 bases between them. This CDR3 is CASSRDWYSYEQYF. The CDR3 bases are TGTGCCAGCAGTCGGGACTGGTACTCCTACGAGCAGTACTTC.

This clonotype was detected many times. The gene calls are TRBV5-4 and TRBJ2-1, with 9 nucleotides matching TRBD2. The V gene's germline CDR1 is SGHNT and CDR2 YYREEE (reference sequence). V lost 4 bases and J lost 5; bases outside the gene matches: 13. CDR3 length: 17 residues. This CDR3 is CASSIASGAGGDNEQFF. CDR3 DNA: TGTGCCAGCAGCATAGCTTCCGGGGCGGGAGGGGACAATGAGCAGTTCTTC. Based on the CDR3 plus reference TRBV5-4 and TRBJ2-1, the full variable domain is ETGVTQSPTHLIKTRGQQVTLRCSSQSGHNTVSWYQQALGQGPQFIFQYYREEENGRGNFPPRFSGLQFPNYSSELNVNALELDDSALYLCASSIASGAGGDNEQFFGPGTRLTVL.

The chain has TRBV7-2 and TRBJ2-1; D is perhaps TRBD1 or TRBD2 (5 bases each). Germline CDR1 SGHTA, CDR2 FQGNSA. The V end lost 11 bases, the J end lost 6 bases, and 26 bases lay between the germline ends. The length of the CDR3 is 16 residues. The CDR3 region is CACSGDGTAGFNEQFF. The CDR3 DNA is TGTGCCTGCTCTGGGGACGGAACAGCAGGCTTCAATGAGCAGTTCTTC.

This clonotype occurred many times. This sequence joins TRBV13 and TRBJ1-4; weak D call: TRBD1 (5 bases). V lost 3 bases, J lost 1 base, and 12 bases lay in between. The CDR3 extends over 16 amino acids. The germline V gene encodes CDR1 PRHDT and CDR2 FYEKMQ (reference sequence). CDR3 amino acids: CASSLGPRLTNEKLFF. CDR3 coding DNA: TGTGCCAGCAGCTTGGGACCTCGCTTAACTAATGAAAAACTGTTTTTT.

The rearrangement links TRBV27 to TRBJ1-4; D uncertain. Germline V lookup: CDR1 MNHEY, CDR2 SMNVEV (reference sequence). This CDR3 has 18 amino acids. The V and J ends lost 3 bases and 8 bases respectively, with 25 bases between them. CDR3 sequence: CASSLWAGPPHRQEKLFF. CDR3 coding DNA: TGTGCCAGCAGTTTGTGGGCCGGGCCCCCCCACCGGCAGGAAAAACTGTTTTTT.

The chain carries TRBV27 and TRBJ2-7; 9 bases are a match to TRBD2. The trim removed 2 bases at V and 3 bases at J, leaving 8 bases unmatched. The CDR3 runs 16 residues. CDR1 and CDR2 (germline): MNHEY, SMNVEV (reference sequence). The CDR3 loop is CASSLRSGSPLYEQYF. DNA for the CDR3: TGTGCCAGCAGTTTACGTAGCGGGAGTCCCCTCTACGAGCAGTACTTC.

This clonotype was recorded at least ten times. The chain uses TRBV27 and TRBJ1-1, with D possibly TRBD1 on 5 matching bases. Trimming shortened V by 1 base and J by 3 bases, and 6 bases separated the two germline ends. The CDR3 loop spans 13 amino acids. CDR1 and CDR2 from the germline V gene are MNHEY and SMNVEV (reference sequence). CDR3 sequence: CASSLLGDTEAFF. The CDR3, as DNA: TGTGCCAGCAGTTTATTAGGGGACACTGAAGCTTTCTTT.

With respect to this clonotype: A much more abundant neighbour one base away suggests this may be a read error. CDR3 protein: CATSRDSSSSTDTQYF. CDR3 DNA sequence: TGTGCCACCAGCCGGGACAGCTCCTCTAGCACAGATACGCAGTATTTT. The chain joins TRBV15 to TRBJ2-3, with 7 bases matching TRBD1. The CDR3 spans 16 residues. V dropped 5 bases and J dropped 0; count of bases not matched to a gene: 8. The germline gives CDR1 LNHNV, CDR2 YYDKDF (reference sequence).

This clonotype was counted a few times. This sequence joins TRBV18 and TRBJ2-1; no clear D gene. CDR1 is KGHSH and CDR2 is LQKENI in the germline V gene. The CDR3 spans 13 residues. Trimming took off 6 bases at V and 5 bases at J, with 11 bases between the two ends. The CDR3 here is CASSPFENNEQFF. For the CDR3, the DNA is TGTGCCAGCTCGCCATTCGAAAACAATGAGCAGTTCTTC. Together with reference TRBV18 and TRBJ2-1, the CDR3 gives the full variable domain: NAGVMQNPRHLVRRRGQEARLRCSPMKGHSHVYWYRQLPEEGLKFMVYLQKENIIDESGMPKERFSAEFPKEGPSILRIQQVVRGDSAAYFCASSPFENNEQFFGPGTRLTVL.